Below are 8 T cell receptor beta chains sequenced from a single sample in a study of T cell responses to AZD1222 COVID-19 vaccine. Using immunoSEQ multiplex PCR, the repertoire was profiled, and TCRdb retains in-frame clones only, with some absent. Among roughly 92,000 clones listed, roughly 90% were seen once. This specimen consisted of peripheral blood, obtained on day 0 of AZD1222 vaccination. The receptors originated from an adult in good health.

The genes are TRBV7-3 and TRBJ1-2; 9 bases are shared with TRBD1. V lost 1 base and J lost 4; bases outside the gene matches: 4. The length of the CDR3 is 15 residues. Germline assignment: CDR1 SGHTA and CDR2 FQGTGA. CDR3 residues: CASSLRGTGLYGYTF. The CDR3 nucleotides are TGTGCCAGCAGCTTAAGGGGGACAGGGCTCTATGGCTACACCTTC.

The V and J genes are TRBV7-9 and TRBJ1-5, with D maybe TRBD1 (5 bases). CDR3 length: 18 amino acids. Per germline, CDR1 SEHNR and CDR2 FQNEAQ (reference sequence). V gave up 2 bases and J gave up 5 bases, with 22 bases separating them. The CDR3 DNA follows: TGTGCCAGCAGCTTACGCTATCCTTTTATTGGGACGGATCAGCCCCAGCATTTT. Residues: CASSLRYPFIGTDQPQHF.

The J gene is TRBJ1-1, the V gene TRBV7-9, with D unclear. CDR3 length equals 18 residues. From germline, CDR1 is SEHNR and CDR2 FQNEAQ (reference sequence). V lost 0 bases and J lost 1, with 18 bases in between. In DNA, the CDR3 is TGTGCCAGCAGCTTAGCGGCCAGTGGGCTCCTTGAGAACACTGAAGCTTTCTTT. It codes for CASSLAASGLLENTEAFF.

The genes are TRBV2 and TRBJ2-3, with 13 bases that match TRBD2. Unmatched junction bases numbered 5, after V lost 5 bases and J lost 6 bases. This CDR3 contains 15 residues. The V gene's germline CDR1 is SNHLY and CDR2 FYNNEI. DNA of the CDR3: TGTGCCAGCAGTCGACTAGCGGGAGGCAGGGATACGCAGTATTTT. Amino acid sequence: CASSRLAGGRDTQYF.

The genes are TRBV19 and TRBJ1-5; 7 bases are shared with TRBD1. Unmatched junction bases numbered 12, after V lost 10 bases and J lost 0 bases. Germline CDR1 and CDR2: LNHDA and SQIVND (reference sequence). This CDR3 has 16 amino acids. The CDR3 here is CATKTSQGTSNQPQHF. Here the CDR3 DNA reads TGTGCCACCAAAACCTCACAGGGGACTAGCAATCAGCCCCAGCATTTT.

The CDR3 bases are TGTGCCTCCTACAGAGGCCAGAACACTGAAGCTTTCTTT. Protein: CASYRGQNTEAFF. The chain employs TRBV30 and TRBJ1-1, with D unclear. Germline CDR1 reads GTSNPN; CDR2 reads SVGIG (reference sequence). The V end lost 7 bases, the J end lost 1 base, and 13 bases lay between the germline ends. This CDR3 spans 13 amino acids.

A single count supports this clone. This chain connects TRBV2 to TRBJ1-4; the match to TRBD1 covers 10 bases. The V gene's germline CDR1 is SNHLY and CDR2 FYNNEI. The ends lost 2 bases at V and 8 bases at J; junction bases unmatched: 8. The CDR3 loop spans 16 amino acids. The CDR3 coding sequence is TGTGCCAGCAGTGAATTCCGACAGGGGGCTGAAGAAAAACTGTTTTTT. This sequence encodes CASSEFRQGAEEKLFF.

The genes are TRBV10-3 and TRBJ1-1; D is possibly TRBD1 (5 bases). V lost 2 bases to trimming and J lost 1 base, with 14 bases between them. This CDR3 contains 16 residues. Germline values: CDR1 ENHRY, CDR2 SYGVKD. The CDR3 loop reads CAISEPFPGANTEAFF. DNA of the CDR3: TGTGCCATCAGTGAGCCCTTCCCCGGGGCGAACACTGAAGCTTTCTTT.